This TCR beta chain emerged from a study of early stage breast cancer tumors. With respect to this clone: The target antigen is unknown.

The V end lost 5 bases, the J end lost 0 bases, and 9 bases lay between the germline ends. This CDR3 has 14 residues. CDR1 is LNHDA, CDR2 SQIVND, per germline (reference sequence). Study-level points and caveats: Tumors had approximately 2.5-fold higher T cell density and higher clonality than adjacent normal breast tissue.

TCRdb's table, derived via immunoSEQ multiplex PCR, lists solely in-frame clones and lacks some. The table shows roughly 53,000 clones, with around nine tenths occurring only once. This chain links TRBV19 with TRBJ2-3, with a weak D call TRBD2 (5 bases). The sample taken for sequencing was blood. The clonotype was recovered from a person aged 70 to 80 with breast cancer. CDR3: CASSPRTSTDTQYF. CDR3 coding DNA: TGTGCCAGTAGTCCCCGGACTAGCACAGATACGCAGTATTTT.